This T cell receptor (beta chain) derives from a study of blood T cell repertoires in COVID-19. Study background: Sites across the United States, Italy and Spain contributed samples from acute and convalescent COVID-19.

Membership in each cohort depended on participant-reported clinical history. Exposed participants came across a COVID-19 case within 2 weeks before study entry. V was clipped by 3 bases and J by 1 base, with 9 bases between them. CDR1 is SEHNR and CDR2 is FQNEAQ in the germline V gene (reference sequence). CDR3 length equals 14 residues. Per the original methods: Estimation of nucleated cell counts relied on the amplification of reference gene primers. Clones were sequenced by immunoSEQ multiplex PCR, and TCRdb holds only the in-frame ones, with some missing. That table gives V, J and clone size, and the DNA gave D and trimming. The sample includes around 170,000 clones, around 80% of them seen just once.

The V gene is TRBV7-9, the J gene TRBJ1-1; D is uncertain. The clonotype comes from a man between 60 and 75 years old who had been exposed to COVID-19. The sample comprised PBMCs or T cells enriched from blood (not recorded which). CDR3 residues: CASSFAQSNTEAFF. CDR3 sequence (DNA): TGTGCCAGCAGCTTTGCACAGTCGAACACTGAAGCTTTCTTT. Using reference TRBV7-9 and TRBJ1-1 for the parts outside the CDR3, the full variable domain is DTGVSQNPRHKITKRGQNVTFRCDPISEHNRLYWYRQTLGQGPEFLTYFQNEAQLEKSRLLSDRFSAERPKGSFSTLEIQRTEQGDSAMYLCASSFAQSNTEAFFGQGTRLTVV.